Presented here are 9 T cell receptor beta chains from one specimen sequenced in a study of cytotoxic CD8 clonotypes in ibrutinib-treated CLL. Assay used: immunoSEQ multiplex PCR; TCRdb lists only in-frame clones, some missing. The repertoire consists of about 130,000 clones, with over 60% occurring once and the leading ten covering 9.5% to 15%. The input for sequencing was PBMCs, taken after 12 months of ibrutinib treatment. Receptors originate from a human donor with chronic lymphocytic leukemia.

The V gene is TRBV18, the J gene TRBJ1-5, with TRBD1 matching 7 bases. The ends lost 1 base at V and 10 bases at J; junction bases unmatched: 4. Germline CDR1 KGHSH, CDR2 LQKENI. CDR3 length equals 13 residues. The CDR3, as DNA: TGTGCCAGCTCACCACTCCGGGACAGCCCCCAGCATTTT. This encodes CASSPLRDSPQHF.

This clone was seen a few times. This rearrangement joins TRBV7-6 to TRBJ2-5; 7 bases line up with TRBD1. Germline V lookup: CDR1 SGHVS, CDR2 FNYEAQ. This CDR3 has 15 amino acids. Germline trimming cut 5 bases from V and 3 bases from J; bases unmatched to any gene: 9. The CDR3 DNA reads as TGTGCCAGCAGCGTAGACCAAACAGGGGAAGAGACCCAGTACTTC. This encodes CASSVDQTGEETQYF.

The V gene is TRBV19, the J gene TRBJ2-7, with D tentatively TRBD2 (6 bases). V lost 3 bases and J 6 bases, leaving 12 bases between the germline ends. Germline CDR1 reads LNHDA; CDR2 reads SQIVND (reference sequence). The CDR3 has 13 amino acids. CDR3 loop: CASSMRVEGEQYF. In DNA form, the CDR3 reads TGTGCCAGTAGTATGAGGGTGGAGGGCGAGCAGTACTTC.

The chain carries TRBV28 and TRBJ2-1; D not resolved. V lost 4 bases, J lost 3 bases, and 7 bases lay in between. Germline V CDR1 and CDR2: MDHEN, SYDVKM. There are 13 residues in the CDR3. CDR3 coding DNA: TGTGCCAGCAGTTCAGACCACTACAATGAGCAGTTCTTC. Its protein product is CASSSDHYNEQFF.

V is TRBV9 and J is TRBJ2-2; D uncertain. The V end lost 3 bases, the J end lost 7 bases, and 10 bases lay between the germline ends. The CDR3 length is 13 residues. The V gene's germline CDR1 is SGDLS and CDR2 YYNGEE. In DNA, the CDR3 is TGTGCCAGCAGCGCGGTACGCCGCGGGGAGCTGTTTTTT. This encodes CASSAVRRGELFF.

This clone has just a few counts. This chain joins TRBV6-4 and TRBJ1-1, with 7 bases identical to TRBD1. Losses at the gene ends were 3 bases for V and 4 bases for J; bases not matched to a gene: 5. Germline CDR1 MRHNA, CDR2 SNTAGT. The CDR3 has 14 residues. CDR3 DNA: TGTGCCAGCAGTGAACGACAGGGTCGCACTGAAGCTTTCTTT. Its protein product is CASSERQGRTEAFF.

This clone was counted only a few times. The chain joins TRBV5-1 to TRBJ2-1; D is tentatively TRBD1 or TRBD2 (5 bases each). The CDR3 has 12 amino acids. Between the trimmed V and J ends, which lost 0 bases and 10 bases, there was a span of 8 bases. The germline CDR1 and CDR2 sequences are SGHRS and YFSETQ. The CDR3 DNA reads TGCGCCAGCAGCTTGGAAGGGGAGGAGCAGTTCTTC. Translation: CASSLEGEEQFF.

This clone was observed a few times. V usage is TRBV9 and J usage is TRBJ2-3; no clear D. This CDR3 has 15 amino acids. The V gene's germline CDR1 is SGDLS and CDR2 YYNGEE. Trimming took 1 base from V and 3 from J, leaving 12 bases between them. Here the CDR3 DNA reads TGTGCCAGCAGCGTACGAGGATACGATACAGATACGCAGTATTTT. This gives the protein CASSVRGYDTDTQYF.

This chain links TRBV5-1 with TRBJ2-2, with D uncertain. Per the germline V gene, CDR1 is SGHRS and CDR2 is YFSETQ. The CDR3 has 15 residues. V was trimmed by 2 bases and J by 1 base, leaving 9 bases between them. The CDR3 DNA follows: TGCGCCAGCAGCTTTCGGACGCAGAACACCGGGGAGCTGTTTTTT. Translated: CASSFRTQNTGELFF.